Listed below are T cell receptor beta chains from one sample, sequenced in a study of cytomegalovirus exposure and HLA in healthy donors. This table comes from immunoSEQ multiplex PCR, and its TCRdb copy is limited to in-frame clones, with some not included. Of hundreds of thousands of clones in the sample, roughly 91% are singletons; the top ten hold under 4%. The sample was PBMCs. These receptors were obtained from a woman in her twenties or thirties in good health and CMV-seronegative. CDR3s include the opening cysteine and the closing phenylalanine or tryptophan. The D gene is left open where the match is weak. Size is omitted from some rows. Given values are once, few, many or a class for expanded clones.

j_call: TRBJ2-6
d_call: -
clone_size: few
v_call: TRBV28
cdr3_aa: CATGGLGANVLTF
cdr3_nt: TGTGCCACCGGGGGGCTGGGGGCCAACGTCCTGACTTTC

j_call: TRBJ2-7
d_call: -
clone_size: -
v_call: TRBV19
cdr3_aa: CASSPQRQLAGYEQYF
cdr3_nt: TGTGCCAGTAGCCCTCAAAGACAGCTTGCGGGGTACGAGCAGTACTTC

j_call: TRBJ2-2
d_call: -
clone_size: -
v_call: TRBV27
cdr3_aa: CASSLYFSGPWDGGELFF
cdr3_nt: TGTGCCAGCAGCCTATACTTTAGCGGCCCCTGGGATGGCGGGGAGCTGTTTTTT

j_call: TRBJ2-2
d_call: -
clone_size: -
v_call: TRBV29-1
cdr3_aa: CSVVTLTGELFF
cdr3_nt: TGCAGCGTTGTTACTTTAACCGGGGAGCTGTTTTTT

j_call: TRBJ2-1
d_call: TRBD2
clone_size: -
v_call: TRBV13
cdr3_aa: CASSPRTSGSYNEQFF
cdr3_nt: TGTGCCAGCAGCCCCCGGACTAGCGGGTCCTACAATGAGCAGTTCTTC

j_call: TRBJ1-5
d_call: -
clone_size: -
v_call: TRBV7-6
cdr3_aa: CASSLQEDSRGNQPQHF
cdr3_nt: TGTGCCAGCAGCTTACAGGAGGACAGCAGGGGCAATCAGCCCCAGCATTTT

j_call: TRBJ2-2
d_call: TRBD2
clone_size: -
v_call: TRBV9
cdr3_aa: CASSVASGNTGELFF
cdr3_nt: TGTGCCAGCAGCGTAGCTAGCGGGAACACCGGGGAGCTGTTTTTT

j_call: TRBJ2-2
d_call: TRBD2
clone_size: -
v_call: TRBV9
cdr3_aa: CASSVDPGGTGELFF
cdr3_nt: TGTGCCAGCAGCGTAGACCCGGGAGGGACCGGGGAGCTGTTTTTT

j_call: TRBJ1-4
d_call: -
clone_size: -
v_call: TRBV5-4
cdr3_aa: CASSSEKLGTNEKLFF
cdr3_nt: TGTGCCAGCAGCTCCGAAAAGCTGGGAACTAATGAAAAACTGTTTTTT

j_call: TRBJ2-2
d_call: -
clone_size: -
v_call: TRBV27
cdr3_aa: CASSLQGLTGELFF
cdr3_nt: TGTGCCAGCAGTTTACAGGGTTTAACGGGGGAGCTGTTTTTT

j_call: TRBJ2-5
d_call: TRBD2
clone_size: -
v_call: TRBV27
cdr3_aa: CASSLLGEGETQYF
cdr3_nt: TGTGCCAGCAGTTTATTGGGGGAGGGGGAGACCCAGTACTTC

j_call: TRBJ2-7
d_call: TRBD1
clone_size: -
v_call: TRBV6-1
cdr3_aa: CSLGTGMGSYEQYF
cdr3_nt: TGTTCACTGGGGACAGGGATGGGCTCCTACGAGCAGTACTTC

j_call: TRBJ2-7
d_call: TRBD2
clone_size: -
v_call: TRBV7-3
cdr3_aa: CASAAGVGLEQYF
cdr3_nt: TGTGCCAGCGCAGCGGGAGTGGGGCTCGAGCAGTACTTC

j_call: TRBJ1-2
d_call: -
clone_size: -
v_call: TRBV29-1
cdr3_aa: CSVEAGTRQDYGYTF
cdr3_nt: TGCAGCGTTGAAGCCGGGACCCGGCAGGACTATGGCTACACCTTC

j_call: TRBJ1-5
d_call: TRBD1
clone_size: -
v_call: TRBV5-5
cdr3_aa: CASSSETGYQPQHF
cdr3_nt: TGTGCCAGCAGCTCGGAGACAGGGTATCAGCCCCAGCATTTT

j_call: TRBJ2-1
d_call: TRBD2
clone_size: -
v_call: TRBV27
cdr3_aa: CAIRTSGIYNEQFF
cdr3_nt: TGTGCCATCAGGACTAGCGGGATTTACAATGAGCAGTTCTTC

j_call: TRBJ2-5
d_call: -
clone_size: -
v_call: TRBV7-7
cdr3_aa: CASSLSSTQTQYF
cdr3_nt: TGTGCCAGCAGCTTAAGTAGTACCCAGACCCAGTACTTC

j_call: TRBJ2-3
d_call: -
clone_size: -
v_call: TRBV27
cdr3_aa: CASSSPASKGTDTQYF
cdr3_nt: TGTGCCAGCAGTTCCCCGGCTAGCAAAGGCACAGATACGCAGTATTTT

j_call: TRBJ2-1
d_call: TRBD2
clone_size: -
v_call: TRBV11-1
cdr3_aa: CASSQGLAAGGEQFF
cdr3_nt: TGTGCCAGCAGCCAGGGACTAGCGGCAGGCGGAGAGCAGTTCTTC

j_call: TRBJ2-7
d_call: -
clone_size: -
v_call: TRBV6-1
cdr3_aa: CASSDFLYEQYF
cdr3_nt: TGTGCCAGCAGTGATTTCCTCTACGAGCAGTACTTC

j_call: TRBJ2-2
d_call: TRBD2
clone_size: -
v_call: TRBV7-2
cdr3_aa: CASSFTSGSNTGELFF
cdr3_nt: TGTGCCAGCAGCTTTACTAGCGGGAGCAACACCGGGGAGCTGTTTTTT

j_call: TRBJ2-2
d_call: -
clone_size: -
v_call: TRBV7-8
cdr3_aa: CASSSWGGELFF
cdr3_nt: TGTGCCAGCAGCTCATGGGGCGGGGAGCTGTTTTTT

j_call: TRBJ1-2
d_call: -
clone_size: few
v_call: TRBV19
cdr3_aa: CATAPTNYGYTF
cdr3_nt: TGTGCCACCGCACCGACTAACTATGGCTACACCTTC

j_call: TRBJ2-3
d_call: TRBD2
clone_size: once
v_call: TRBV13
cdr3_aa: CASSSGIRSGDTQYF
cdr3_nt: TGTGCCAGCAGCAGCGGGATCAGGTCGGGGGATACGCAGTATTTT

j_call: TRBJ1-5
d_call: -
clone_size: -
v_call: TRBV7-9
cdr3_aa: CASSRSGGNQPQHF
cdr3_nt: TGTGCCAGCAGCCGGTCAGGTGGGAATCAGCCCCAGCATTTT

j_call: TRBJ2-5
d_call: TRBD2
clone_size: -
v_call: TRBV2
cdr3_aa: CASSWTSGPLQYF
cdr3_nt: TGTGCCAGCAGCTGGACTAGCGGACCTCTACAGTACTTC

j_call: TRBJ2-5
d_call: TRBD1
clone_size: -
v_call: TRBV11-2
cdr3_aa: CASSLGQGEETQYF
cdr3_nt: TGTGCCAGCAGCCTCGGACAGGGCGAAGAGACCCAGTACTTC

j_call: TRBJ1-1
d_call: -
clone_size: -
v_call: TRBV20-1
cdr3_aa: CSARGAEAFF
cdr3_nt: TGCAGTGCGAGGGGAGCTGAAGCTTTCTTT

j_call: TRBJ2-7
d_call: -
clone_size: -
v_call: TRBV28
cdr3_aa: CASSPSDWAYEQYF
cdr3_nt: TGTGCCAGCAGTCCCTCGGACTGGGCCTACGAGCAGTACTTC

j_call: TRBJ1-5
d_call: -
clone_size: once
v_call: TRBV6-1
cdr3_aa: CASKQGTNSNQPQHF
cdr3_nt: TGTGCCAGCAAACAGGGTACCAATAGCAATCAGCCCCAGCATTTT

j_call: TRBJ2-7
d_call: TRBD2
clone_size: -
v_call: TRBV7-8
cdr3_aa: CASRLAKTAGLAGQAYEQYF
cdr3_nt: TGTGCCAGCAGGCTCGCAAAGACGGCCGGACTAGCGGGTCAGGCCTACGAGCAGTACTTC

j_call: TRBJ1-1
d_call: TRBD1
clone_size: once
v_call: TRBV5-1
cdr3_aa: CASSLAAGGAGGTEAFF
cdr3_nt: TGCGCCAGCAGCTTGGCGGCAGGGGGCGCTGGGGGCACTGAAGCTTTCTTT

j_call: TRBJ2-7
d_call: TRBD2
clone_size: -
v_call: TRBV27
cdr3_aa: CASSPSGRYEQYF
cdr3_nt: TGTGCCAGCAGCCCTAGCGGGAGGTACGAGCAGTACTTC

j_call: TRBJ2-1
d_call: TRBD2
clone_size: -
v_call: TRBV5-6
cdr3_aa: CASSFPAGGRPEQFF
cdr3_nt: TGTGCCAGCAGCTTTCCTGCGGGGGGCCGGCCTGAGCAGTTCTTC

j_call: TRBJ2-7
d_call: TRBD2
clone_size: -
v_call: TRBV28
cdr3_aa: CASSSDSLAGALGSYEQYF
cdr3_nt: TGTGCCAGCAGTTCAGACAGTCTAGCGGGAGCCTTGGGCTCCTACGAGCAGTACTTC

j_call: TRBJ1-5
d_call: TRBD1
clone_size: -
v_call: TRBV27
cdr3_aa: CASSPTGQVNQPQHF
cdr3_nt: TGTGCCAGCAGTCCCACCGGACAGGTCAATCAGCCCCAGCATTTT

j_call: TRBJ2-5
d_call: -
clone_size: -
v_call: TRBV11-3
cdr3_aa: CASSFPLGETQYF
cdr3_nt: TGTGCCAGCAGCTTCCCCCTAGGGGAGACCCAGTACTTC

j_call: TRBJ2-7
d_call: -
clone_size: -
v_call: TRBV29-1
cdr3_aa: CSVVKVSSYEQYF
cdr3_nt: TGCAGCGTTGTGAAGGTTAGCTCCTACGAGCAGTACTTC

j_call: TRBJ2-7
d_call: TRBD1
clone_size: once
v_call: TRBV28
cdr3_aa: CASSGPGQAIGEQYF
cdr3_nt: TGTGCCAGCAGTGGGCCGGGACAGGCTATCGGAGAGCAGTACTTC

j_call: TRBJ2-7
d_call: -
clone_size: -
v_call: TRBV27
cdr3_aa: CASSERLATYEQYF
cdr3_nt: TGTGCCAGCAGCGAGCGGCTAGCAACCTACGAGCAGTACTTC

j_call: TRBJ2-7
d_call: -
clone_size: -
v_call: TRBV19
cdr3_aa: CASSSGQGVAYEQYF
cdr3_nt: TGTGCCAGTTCCTCCGGGCAGGGCGTAGCCTACGAGCAGTACTTC

j_call: TRBJ2-2
d_call: -
clone_size: -
v_call: TRBV4-1
cdr3_aa: CASSHAQGLGGELFF
cdr3_nt: TGCGCCAGCAGCCATGCTCAGGGGTTGGGCGGGGAGCTGTTTTTT

j_call: TRBJ2-1
d_call: TRBD2
clone_size: -
v_call: TRBV7-9
cdr3_aa: CASSLEGLAGYNEQFF
cdr3_nt: TGTGCCAGCAGCTTAGAGGGACTAGCGGGCTACAATGAGCAGTTCTTC

j_call: TRBJ2-7
d_call: -
clone_size: -
v_call: TRBV11-2
cdr3_aa: CARSPLSGDYEQYF
cdr3_nt: TGTGCCAGGAGCCCGTTATCGGGAGACTACGAGCAGTACTTC

j_call: TRBJ2-3
d_call: TRBD1
clone_size: -
v_call: TRBV9
cdr3_aa: CASSVEQGIGGDTQYF
cdr3_nt: TGTGCCAGCAGCGTAGAACAGGGGATAGGGGGAGATACGCAGTATTTT

j_call: TRBJ1-3
d_call: -
clone_size: few
v_call: TRBV7-2
cdr3_aa: CASSPRTDGNTIYF
cdr3_nt: TGTGCCAGCAGCCCCAGGACAGACGGAAACACCATATATTTT

j_call: TRBJ2-5
d_call: -
clone_size: -
v_call: TRBV9
cdr3_aa: CASSLSPQETQYF
cdr3_nt: TGTGCCAGCAGCCTCAGTCCCCAAGAGACCCAGTACTTC

j_call: TRBJ2-6
d_call: -
clone_size: -
v_call: TRBV5-1
cdr3_aa: CASSLGFGDSGANVLTF
cdr3_nt: TGCGCCAGCAGCTTGGGGTTCGGGGACTCTGGGGCCAACGTCCTGACTTTC

j_call: TRBJ2-1
d_call: TRBD2
clone_size: -
v_call: TRBV6-4
cdr3_aa: CASSSYAWEGSYNEQFF
cdr3_nt: TGTGCCAGCAGTTCTTACGCCTGGGAGGGCTCCTACAATGAGCAGTTCTTC

j_call: TRBJ2-3
d_call: TRBD2
clone_size: -
v_call: TRBV28
cdr3_aa: CASSPYPGTSFSTDTQYF
cdr3_nt: TGTGCCAGCAGCCCTTACCCTGGGACTAGCTTTAGCACAGATACGCAGTATTTT

j_call: TRBJ2-7
d_call: -
clone_size: once
v_call: TRBV5-6
cdr3_aa: CASSFGTAAIYEQYF
cdr3_nt: TGTGCCAGCAGCTTTGGGACGGCCGCTATCTACGAGCAGTACTTC

j_call: TRBJ2-7
d_call: -
clone_size: -
v_call: TRBV15
cdr3_aa: CATSRDTGYEQYF
cdr3_nt: TGTGCCACCAGCAGAGATACGGGTTACGAGCAGTACTTC

j_call: TRBJ1-5
d_call: TRBD1
clone_size: -
v_call: TRBV28
cdr3_aa: CASSKRQGARLSQPQHF
cdr3_nt: TGTGCCAGCAGTAAAAGACAGGGAGCCCGTCTCTCCCAGCCCCAGCATTTT

j_call: TRBJ2-3
d_call: TRBD1
clone_size: -
v_call: TRBV4-3
cdr3_aa: CASSQDRRGQGSTDTQYF
cdr3_nt: TGCGCCAGCAGCCAAGATCGGCGGGGACAGGGAAGCACAGATACGCAGTATTTT

j_call: TRBJ2-7
d_call: TRBD2
clone_size: -
v_call: TRBV18
cdr3_aa: CASSQDSSGRERYEQYF
cdr3_nt: TGTGCCAGCTCACAAGATTCTAGCGGGAGGGAACGATACGAGCAGTACTTC

j_call: TRBJ2-1
d_call: TRBD2
clone_size: -
v_call: TRBV7-3
cdr3_aa: CASSLGLANEQFF
cdr3_nt: TGTGCCAGCAGCTTAGGACTAGCCAATGAGCAGTTCTTC

j_call: TRBJ2-2
d_call: -
clone_size: -
v_call: TRBV11-2
cdr3_aa: CASSHITGELFF
cdr3_nt: TGTGCCAGCAGCCACATTACCGGGGAGCTGTTTTTT

j_call: TRBJ2-1
d_call: TRBD1
clone_size: -
v_call: TRBV7-8
cdr3_aa: CASSLGQGVGNEQFF
cdr3_nt: TGTGCCAGCAGCCTCGGACAGGGGGTGGGAAATGAGCAGTTCTTC

j_call: TRBJ1-5
d_call: -
clone_size: -
v_call: TRBV28
cdr3_aa: CASSLMRGRNQPQHF
cdr3_nt: TGTGCCAGCAGTTTAATGAGGGGCCGCAATCAGCCCCAGCATTTT